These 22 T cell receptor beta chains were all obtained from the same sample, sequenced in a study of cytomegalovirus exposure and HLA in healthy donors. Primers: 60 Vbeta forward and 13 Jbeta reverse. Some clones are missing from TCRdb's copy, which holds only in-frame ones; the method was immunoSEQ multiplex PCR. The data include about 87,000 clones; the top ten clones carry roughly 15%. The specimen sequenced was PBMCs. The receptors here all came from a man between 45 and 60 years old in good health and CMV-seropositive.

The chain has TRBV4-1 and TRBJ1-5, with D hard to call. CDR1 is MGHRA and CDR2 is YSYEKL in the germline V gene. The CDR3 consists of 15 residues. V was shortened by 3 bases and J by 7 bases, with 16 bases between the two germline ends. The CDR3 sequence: CASSQAQGFGQPQHF. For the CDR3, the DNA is TGCGCCAGCAGCCAGGCACAAGGCTTCGGGCAGCCCCAGCATTTT.

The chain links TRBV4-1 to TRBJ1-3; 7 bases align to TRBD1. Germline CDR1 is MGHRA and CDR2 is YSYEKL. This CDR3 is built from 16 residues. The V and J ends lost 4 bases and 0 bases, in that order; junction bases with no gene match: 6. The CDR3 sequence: CASSPRTGVSGNTIYF. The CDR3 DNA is TGCGCCAGCAGCCCACGAACAGGGGTCTCTGGAAACACCATATATTTT.

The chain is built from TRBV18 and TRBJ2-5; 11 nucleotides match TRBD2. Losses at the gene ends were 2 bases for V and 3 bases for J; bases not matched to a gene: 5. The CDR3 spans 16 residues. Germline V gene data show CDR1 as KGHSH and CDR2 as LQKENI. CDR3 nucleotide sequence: TGTGCCAGCTCACCAACGGCACTAGCGGGAGAAGAGACCCAGTACTTC. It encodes CASSPTALAGEETQYF.

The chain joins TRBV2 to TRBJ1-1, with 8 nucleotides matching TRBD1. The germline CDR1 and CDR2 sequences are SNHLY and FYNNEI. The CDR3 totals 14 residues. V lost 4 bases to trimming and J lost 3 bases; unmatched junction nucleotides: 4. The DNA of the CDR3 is TGTGCCAGCAGTGTGACAGGGGCCGACACTGAAGCTTTCTTT. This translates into CASSVTGADTEAFF.

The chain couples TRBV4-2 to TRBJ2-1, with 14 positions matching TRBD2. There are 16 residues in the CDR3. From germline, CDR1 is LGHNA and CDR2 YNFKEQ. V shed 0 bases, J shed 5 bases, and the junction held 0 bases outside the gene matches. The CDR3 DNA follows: TGTGCCAGCAGCCAAGAGGGACTAGCGGGAGACAATGAGCAGTTCTTC. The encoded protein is CASSQEGLAGDNEQFF.

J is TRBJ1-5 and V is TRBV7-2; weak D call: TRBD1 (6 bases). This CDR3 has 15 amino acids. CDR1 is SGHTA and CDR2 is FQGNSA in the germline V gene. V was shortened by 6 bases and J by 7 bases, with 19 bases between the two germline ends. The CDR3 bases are TGTGCCAGCAGTCCACAGGGTGGAGGCGGGCAGCCCCAGCATTTT. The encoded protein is CASSPQGGGGQPQHF.

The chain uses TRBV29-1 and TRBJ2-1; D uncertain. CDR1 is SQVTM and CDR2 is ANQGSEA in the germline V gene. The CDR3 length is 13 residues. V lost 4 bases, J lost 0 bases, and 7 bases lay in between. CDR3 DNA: TGCAGCGTTGTCGCGAACTCCTACAATGAGCAGTTCTTC. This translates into CSVVANSYNEQFF.

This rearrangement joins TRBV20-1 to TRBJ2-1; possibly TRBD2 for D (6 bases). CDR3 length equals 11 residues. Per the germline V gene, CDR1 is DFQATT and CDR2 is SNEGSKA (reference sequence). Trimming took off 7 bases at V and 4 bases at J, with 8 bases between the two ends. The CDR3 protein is CSVGGYNEQFF. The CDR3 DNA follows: TGCAGTGTTGGGGGGTACAATGAGCAGTTCTTC.

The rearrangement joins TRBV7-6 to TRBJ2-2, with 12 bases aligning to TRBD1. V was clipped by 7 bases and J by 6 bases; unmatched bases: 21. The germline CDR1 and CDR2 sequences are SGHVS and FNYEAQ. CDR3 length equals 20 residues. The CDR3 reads CASTRRTGTGGAGVAGELFF. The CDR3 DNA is TGTGCCAGCACACGGCGAACCGGGACAGGGGGCGCAGGGGTAGCCGGGGAGCTGTTTTTT.

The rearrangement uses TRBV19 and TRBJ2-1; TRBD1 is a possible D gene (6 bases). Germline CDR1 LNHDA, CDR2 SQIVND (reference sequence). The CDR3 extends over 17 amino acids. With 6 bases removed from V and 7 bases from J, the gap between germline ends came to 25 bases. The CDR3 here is CASRSRQEIFAANEQFF. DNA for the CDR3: TGTGCCAGTAGATCTCGACAGGAGATTTTTGCTGCTAATGAGCAGTTCTTC.

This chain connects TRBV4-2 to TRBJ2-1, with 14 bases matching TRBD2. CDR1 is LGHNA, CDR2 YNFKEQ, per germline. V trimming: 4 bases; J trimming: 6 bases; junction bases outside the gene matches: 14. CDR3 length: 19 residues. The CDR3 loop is CASSPLSGLAGGGSNEQFF. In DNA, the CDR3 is TGTGCCAGCAGCCCCTTATCTGGACTAGCGGGAGGAGGTAGCAATGAGCAGTTCTTC.

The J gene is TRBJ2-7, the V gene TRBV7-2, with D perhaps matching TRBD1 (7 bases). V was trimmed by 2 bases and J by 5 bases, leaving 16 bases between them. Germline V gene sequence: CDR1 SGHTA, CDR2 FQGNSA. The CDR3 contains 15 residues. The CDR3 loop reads CASSLSRQGGHEQYV. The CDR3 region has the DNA TGTGCCAGCAGCTTAAGTCGACAGGGAGGCCACGAGCAGTACGTC.

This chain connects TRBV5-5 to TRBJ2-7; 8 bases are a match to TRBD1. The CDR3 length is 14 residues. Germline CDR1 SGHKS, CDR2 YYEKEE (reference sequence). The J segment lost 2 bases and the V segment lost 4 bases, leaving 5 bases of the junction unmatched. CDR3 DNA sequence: TGTGCCAGCAGCACCCGGGACAGGCCCTACGAGCAGTACTTC. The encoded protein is CASSTRDRPYEQYF.

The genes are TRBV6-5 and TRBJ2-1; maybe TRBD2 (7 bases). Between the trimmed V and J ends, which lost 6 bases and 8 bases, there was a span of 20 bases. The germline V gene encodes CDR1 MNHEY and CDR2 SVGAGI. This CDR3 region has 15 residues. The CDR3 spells CASSLNGGPGYEQFF. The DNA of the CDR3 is TGTGCCAGCAGCCTTAACGGGGGGCCTGGTTATGAGCAGTTCTTC.

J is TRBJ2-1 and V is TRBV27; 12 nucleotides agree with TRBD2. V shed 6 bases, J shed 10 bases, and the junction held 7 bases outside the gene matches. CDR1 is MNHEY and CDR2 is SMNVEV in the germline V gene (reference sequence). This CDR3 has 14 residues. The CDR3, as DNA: TGTGCCAGCAGGACTACTAGCGGGAGGAACGAGCAGTTCTTC. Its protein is CASRTTSGRNEQFF.

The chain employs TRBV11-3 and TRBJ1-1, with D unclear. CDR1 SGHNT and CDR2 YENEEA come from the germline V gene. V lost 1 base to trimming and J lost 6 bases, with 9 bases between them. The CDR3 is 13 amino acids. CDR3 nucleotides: TGTGCCAGCAGCTTAGGGAGGGCCCCTGAAGCTTTCTTT. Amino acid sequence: CASSLGRAPEAFF.

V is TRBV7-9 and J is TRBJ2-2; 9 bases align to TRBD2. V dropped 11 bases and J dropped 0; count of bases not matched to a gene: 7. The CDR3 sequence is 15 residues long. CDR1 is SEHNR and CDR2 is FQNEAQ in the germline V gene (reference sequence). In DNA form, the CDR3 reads TGTGCCCTACCGACTAGCGGAACGAACACCGGGGAGCTGTTTTTT. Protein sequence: CALPTSGTNTGELFF.

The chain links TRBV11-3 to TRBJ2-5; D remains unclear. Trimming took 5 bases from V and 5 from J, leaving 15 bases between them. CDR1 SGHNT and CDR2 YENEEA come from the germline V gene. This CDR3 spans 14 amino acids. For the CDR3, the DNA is TGTGCCAGCAGCCCCCGGGTAGGCGGCGAGACCCAGTACTTC. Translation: CASSPRVGGETQYF.

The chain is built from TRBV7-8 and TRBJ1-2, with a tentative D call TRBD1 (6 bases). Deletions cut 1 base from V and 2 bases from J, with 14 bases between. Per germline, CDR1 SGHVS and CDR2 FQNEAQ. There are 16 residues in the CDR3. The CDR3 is CASSLEGGRSNYGYTF. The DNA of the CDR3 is TGTGCCAGCAGCTTAGAGGGGGGGCGCAGCAACTATGGCTACACCTTC.

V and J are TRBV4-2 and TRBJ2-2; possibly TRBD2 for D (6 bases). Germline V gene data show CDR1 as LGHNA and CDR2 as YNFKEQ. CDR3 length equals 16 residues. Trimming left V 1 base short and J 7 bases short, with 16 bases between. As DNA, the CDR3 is TGTGCCAGCAGCCAAGGTCGACTAGGTCGAAACGGGGAGCTGTTTTTT. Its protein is CASSQGRLGRNGELFF.

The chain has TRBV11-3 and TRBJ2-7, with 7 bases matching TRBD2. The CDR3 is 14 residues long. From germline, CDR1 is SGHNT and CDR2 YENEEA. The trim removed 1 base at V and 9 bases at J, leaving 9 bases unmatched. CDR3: CASSLVAGVVGQYF. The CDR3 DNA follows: TGTGCCAGCAGCTTAGTCGCGGGAGTGGTGGGGCAGTACTTC.

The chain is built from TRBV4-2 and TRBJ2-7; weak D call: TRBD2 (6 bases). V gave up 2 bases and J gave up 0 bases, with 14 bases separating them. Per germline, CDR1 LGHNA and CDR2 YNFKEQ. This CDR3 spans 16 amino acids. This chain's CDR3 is CASSQLGLLSSYEQYF. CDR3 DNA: TGTGCCAGCAGCCAACTGGGACTCCTTAGCTCCTACGAGCAGTACTTC.